Following are 27 T cell receptor beta chains from one sample sequenced in a study of T cell responses to AZD1222 COVID-19 vaccine. Clones were read by immunoSEQ multiplex PCR, and TCRdb kept only the in-frame ones, dropping some. The repertoire holds about 110,000 clones, approximately 84% seen once, with about 9.4% in the top ten. The sample consisted of peripheral blood, taken on day 0 of AZD1222 vaccination. These receptors were obtained from an adult in good health.

J is TRBJ2-7 and V is TRBV7-2; D remains unclear. V lost 4 bases and J 1 base, leaving 14 bases between the germline ends. Germline V gene lookup returns CDR1 SGHTA and CDR2 FQGNSA. The length of the CDR3 is 15 residues. The CDR3 DNA is TGTGCCAGCAGCTACAGCTCCGGGCGATCCTACGAGCAGTACTTC. This translates into CASSYSSGRSYEQYF. The full variable domain, its missing parts supplied by reference TRBV7-2 and TRBJ2-7, is GAGVSQSPSNKVTEKGKDVELRCDPISGHTALYWYRQSLGQGLEFLIYFQGNSAPDKSGLPSDRFSAERTGGSVSTLTIQRTQQEDSAVYLCASSYSSGRSYEQYFGPGTRLTVT.

V is TRBV28 and J is TRBJ2-7; 10 nucleotides match TRBD1. Germline values: CDR1 MDHEN, CDR2 SYDVKM. Trimming removed 4 bases from V and 3 bases from J; junction bases left unmatched: 6. The CDR3 is made up of 15 amino acids. The CDR3 region is CASSSSGTGVYEQYF. The DNA of the CDR3 is TGTGCCAGCAGTTCGTCCGGGACAGGGGTCTACGAGCAGTACTTC.

The gene calls are TRBV5-8 and TRBJ2-3; 7 bases align to TRBD1. Germline V gene lookup returns CDR1 SGHTS and CDR2 YDEGEE. The length of the CDR3 is 15 residues. V shed 2 bases and J 2 bases; nucleotides not matched to a gene: 5. This CDR3 is CASSFRDSTTDTQYF. The DNA of the CDR3 is TGTGCCAGCAGCTTCCGGGACAGCACCACAGATACGCAGTATTTT. The full variable domain, rest sourced from reference TRBV5-8 and TRBJ2-3, is EAGVTQSPTHLIKTRGQQATLRCSPISGHTSVYWYQQALGLGLQFLLWYDEGEERNRGNFPPRFSGRQFPNYSSELNVNALELEDSALYLCASSFRDSTTDTQYFGPGTRLTVL.

This clone came up once. The chain has TRBV29-1 and TRBJ2-5; D is unresolved. The V gene lost 0 bases and the J gene lost 1 base, with 15 bases spanning the gap. This CDR3 comprises 16 residues. The germline gives CDR1 SQVTM, CDR2 ANQGSEA. The CDR3 region is CSVEDLEGHVQETQYF. CDR3 sequence (DNA): TGCAGCGTTGAAGATTTGGAAGGGCACGTCCAAGAGACCCAGTACTTC. Drawing the rest from reference TRBV29-1 and TRBJ2-5, the complete variable domain is SAVISQKPSRDICQRGTSLTIQCQVDSQVTMMFWYRQQPGQSLTLIATANQGSEATYESGFVIDKFPISRPNLTFSTLTVSNMSPEDSSIYLCSVEDLEGHVQETQYFGPGTRLLVL.

The chain combines TRBV5-1 with TRBJ1-2; D perhaps matches TRBD1 (6 bases). CDR1 SGHRS and CDR2 YFSETQ come from the germline V gene. Trimming removed 4 bases from V and 2 bases from J, with 9 bases in between. The CDR3 is made up of 13 amino acids. The CDR3 DNA reads as TGCGCCAGCAGCAATACAGGGAACTATGGCTACACCTTC. This sequence encodes CASSNTGNYGYTF.

In this sample, this clone turned up once. The chain couples TRBV4-3 to TRBJ1-2; possible D gene TRBD1, 6 bases. This CDR3 has 15 residues. The germline V gene encodes CDR1 LGHNA and CDR2 YSLEER. Deletions cut 1 base from V and 4 bases from J, with 13 bases between. The CDR3 reads CASSQGTGITYGYTF. In DNA form, the CDR3 reads TGCGCCAGCAGCCAAGGTACAGGGATTACCTATGGCTACACCTTC.

This sequence joins TRBV18 and TRBJ1-5; 9 nucleotides agree with TRBD1. CDR3 length: 16 amino acids. The germline V gene encodes CDR1 KGHSH and CDR2 LQKENI. After removal of 3 bases from V and 3 bases from J, the junction contained 6 bases not matched to a gene. The CDR3, as DNA: TGTGCCAGCTCACCGGGGGGACAGGGCGCCAATCAGCCCCAGCATTTT. This translates into CASSPGGQGANQPQHF.

The chain links TRBV7-8 to TRBJ2-7; TRBD1 or TRBD2 may be the D gene (6 bases each). The CDR3 contains 15 residues. Germline CDR1 SGHVS, CDR2 FQNEAQ. Trimming removed 0 bases at V and 7 bases at J, with 16 bases between. CDR3: CASSLALRVGGEQYF. DNA for the CDR3: TGTGCCAGCAGCTTAGCGTTAAGGGTAGGGGGGGAGCAGTACTTC.

This chain connects TRBV7-9 to TRBJ1-6; the match to TRBD1 covers 7 bases. The CDR3 runs to 14 residues. J gave up 5 bases and V 7 bases, and 5 bases lay outside the gene matches. The germline V gene has CDR1 SEHNR and CDR2 FQNEAQ (reference sequence). CDR3 nucleotide sequence: TGTGCCAGCACCCAGGGACAGAATAATTCACCCCTCCACTTT. It codes for CASTQGQNNSPLHF.

The chain joins TRBV6-4 to TRBJ2-1; 9 nucleotides agree with TRBD2. This CDR3 region has 15 residues. The V and J ends lost 5 bases and 4 bases, in that order; junction bases with no gene match: 6. Germline V gene data show CDR1 as MRHNA and CDR2 as SNTAGT. CDR3 amino acids: CASSSLAGPYNEQFF. In nucleotides, the CDR3 is TGTGCCAGCAGTTCGCTAGCGGGACCTTACAATGAGCAGTTCTTC.

The rearrangement links TRBV19 to TRBJ2-3, with 9 bases identical to TRBD2. V lost 6 bases, J lost 2 bases, and 9 bases stayed unmatched. CDR1 and CDR2 from the germline V gene are LNHDA and SQIVND (reference sequence). This CDR3 spans 16 amino acids. CDR3 sequence (DNA): TGTGCCAGTAGGGGACTGGCGGGGGGGCCCACAGATACGCAGTATTTT. Encoded protein: CASRGLAGGPTDTQYF. Supplemented by reference TRBV19 and TRBJ2-3, the full variable domain reads DGGITQSPKYLFRKEGQNVTLSCEQNLNHDAMYWYRQDPGQGLRLIYYSQIVNDFQKGDIAEGYSVSREKKESFPLTVTSAQKNPTAFYLCASRGLAGGPTDTQYFGPGTRLTVL.

The chain carries TRBV18 and TRBJ2-5; 11 nucleotides align to TRBD2. The germline V gene has CDR1 KGHSH and CDR2 LQKENI. After removal of 0 bases from V and 1 base from J, the junction contained 1 base not matched to a gene. The CDR3 is 16 amino acids. CDR3 amino acids: CASSPPLAGGQETQYF. The CDR3 DNA follows: TGTGCCAGCTCACCACCTCTAGCGGGGGGCCAAGAGACCCAGTACTTC.

The chain carries TRBV6-5 and TRBJ1-5, with D perhaps TRBD1 (5 bases). The CDR3 is made up of 14 amino acids. V shed 2 bases and J shed 6 bases, with 11 bases lying between them. In germline, CDR1 is MNHEY, CDR2 SVGAGI. The CDR3: CASSYIQVTQPQHF. The CDR3 nucleotides read TGTGCCAGCAGTTACATACAGGTTACTCAGCCCCAGCATTTT.

The chain couples TRBV28 to TRBJ1-6, with D maybe TRBD1 (6 bases). V lost 3 bases and J 5 bases, leaving 11 bases between the germline ends. The CDR3 runs to 15 residues. Germline lookup yields CDR1 MDHEN and CDR2 SYDVKM. In DNA form, the CDR3 reads TGTGCCAGCAGTTTGGGACACCAAAATAATTCACCCCTCCACTTT. Its translation: CASSLGHQNNSPLHF.

The rearrangement uses TRBV5-4 and TRBJ1-3, with 7 bases fitting TRBD1. Germline V CDR1 and CDR2: SGHNT, YYREEE (reference sequence). The CDR3 totals 16 residues. V was pared by 5 bases and J by 0 bases, with 8 bases of the junction left unmatched. DNA of the CDR3: TGTGCCAGCAGTCGGGACAGCTTCGTCTCTGGAAACACCATATATTTT. It encodes CASSRDSFVSGNTIYF.

The gene calls are TRBV29-1 and TRBJ1-2; tentatively, D is TRBD1 (5 bases). V lost 3 bases to trimming and J lost 8 bases, with 13 bases between them. CDR3 length: 12 amino acids. Germline-derived CDR1 and CDR2 are SQVTM and ANQGSEA. The CDR3 region has the DNA TGCAGCGTTGATAACAGGAGGCAAGGCTACACCTTC. It translates to CSVDNRRQGYTF. Full variable domain (remainder filled in from reference TRBV29-1 and TRBJ1-2): SAVISQKPSRDICQRGTSLTIQCQVDSQVTMMFWYRQQPGQSLTLIATANQGSEATYESGFVIDKFPISRPNLTFSTLTVSNMSPEDSSIYLCSVDNRRQGYTFGSGTRLTVV.

The gene calls are TRBV7-2 and TRBJ1-2; the D gene is possibly TRBD1 (5 bases). Germline V gives CDR1 SGHTA, CDR2 FQGNSA. The germline V and J ends were trimmed by 4 bases and 2 bases, with 8 bases remaining between them. CDR3 length: 13 residues. In DNA, the CDR3 is TGTGCCAGCAGCTCAGGGACCAACTATGGCTACACCTTC. Its translation is CASSSGTNYGYTF.

CDR3 sequence reads: CASSNDRAGETQYF. The DNA of the CDR3 is TGTGCCAGCAGTAACGACAGGGCAGGAGAGACCCAGTACTTC. V is TRBV6-5 and J is TRBJ2-5, with 7 bases that match TRBD1. The trim removed 5 bases at V and 4 bases at J, leaving 7 bases unmatched. CDR3 length: 14 amino acids. Germline CDR1 and CDR2: MNHEY and SVGAGI.

The chain employs TRBV7-9 and TRBJ2-7; tentative D call: TRBD2 (6 bases). The germline CDR1 and CDR2 sequences are SEHNR and FQNEAQ (reference sequence). Trimming took off 5 bases at V and 3 bases at J, with 20 bases between the two ends. This CDR3 contains 16 residues. CDR3 DNA sequence: TGTGCCAGCAGCCCTCTCGTGGGACTGGGGAACTACGAGCAGTACTTC. Amino acid sequence: CASSPLVGLGNYEQYF.

The chain joins TRBV6-1 to TRBJ2-3; the D is unclear. In germline, CDR1 is MNHNS, CDR2 SASEGT. There are 15 residues in the CDR3. V was shortened by 3 bases and J by 0 bases, with 10 bases between the two germline ends. CDR3 in DNA: TGTGCCAGCAGTGACCCGAACCTTAGCACAGATACGCAGTATTTT. Amino acid sequence: CASSDPNLSTDTQYF.

This clone appeared once. This chain links TRBV27 with TRBJ1-1; D possibly corresponds to TRBD1 (6 bases). The germline V gene encodes CDR1 MNHEY and CDR2 SMNVEV (reference sequence). V lost 2 bases, J lost 6 bases, and 19 bases lay in between. This CDR3 region has 16 residues. CDR3 sequence: CASSLPRGGRGSEAFF. The CDR3 DNA is TGTGCCAGCAGTTTACCGAGGGGGGGGAGAGGCTCTGAAGCTTTCTTT.

The chain has TRBV5-1 and TRBJ1-4; possible D gene TRBD1, 5 bases. V lost 0 bases and J 10 bases, leaving 19 bases between the germline ends. The CDR3 length is 16 residues. Germline V gives CDR1 SGHRS, CDR2 YFSETQ. CDR3 in DNA: TGCGCCAGCAGCTTGGCCGGGGACGGGTACCAGGGAAAACTGTTTTTT. Translated: CASSLAGDGYQGKLFF.

This chain uses TRBV7-9 with TRBJ2-1, with 8 bases matching TRBD2. The CDR3 covers 16 residues. Germline CDR1 SEHNR, CDR2 FQNEAQ (reference sequence). V was clipped by 4 bases and J by 6 bases; unmatched bases: 11. The CDR3 loop is CASSSRSSGVGNEQFF. In nucleotides, the CDR3 is TGTGCCAGCAGCTCCCGGAGTAGCGGGGTTGGCAATGAGCAGTTCTTC.

DNA for the CDR3: TGTGCCAGCAGCTGGACAGGGGCTGGAAACACCATATATTTT. It is translated as CASSWTGAGNTIYF. The V and J genes are TRBV3-1 (or the pseudogene TRBV3-2) and TRBJ1-3; the match to TRBD1 covers 9 bases. Germline V CDR1 and CDR2: LGHDT, YNNKEL (reference sequence). This CDR3 is 14 amino acids long. The J segment lost 2 bases and the V segment lost 5 bases, leaving 1 base of the junction unmatched.

This CDR3 is CASSPGTSGRAEQYF. Written as DNA, the CDR3 is TGTGCCAGCAGCCCTGGGACTAGCGGGAGGGCCGAGCAGTACTTC. The chain employs TRBV7-3 and TRBJ2-7, with 16 positions matching TRBD2. Germline V gene sequence: CDR1 SGHTA, CDR2 FQGTGA. Trimming removed 5 bases from V and 6 bases from J; junction bases left unmatched: 4. This CDR3 spans 15 amino acids.

The gene calls are TRBV6-1 and TRBJ2-4; weak D call: TRBD1 (5 bases). The germline CDR1 and CDR2 sequences are MNHNS and SASEGT. V was pared by 0 bases and J by 2 bases, with 11 bases between. The CDR3 sequence is 16 residues long. The DNA for the CDR3 is TGTGCCAGCAGTGAAGCTCAGGGTTTAACCAAAAACATTCAGTACTTC. Translating it yields CASSEAQGLTKNIQYF.

This sequence joins TRBV5-6 and TRBJ2-6; unclear D gene. Trimming took 0 bases from V and 2 from J, leaving 3 bases between them. The CDR3 is made up of 14 amino acids. Germline CDR1 reads SGHDT; CDR2 reads YYEEEE. The CDR3 sequence is CASSLEAGANVLTF. CDR3 sequence (DNA): TGTGCCAGCAGCTTGGAGGCTGGGGCCAACGTCCTGACTTTC.